Following are 20 T cell receptor beta chains from one sample sequenced in a study of blood T cell repertoires in COVID-19. The assay was immunoSEQ multiplex PCR, and TCRdb's table has in-frame clones only and misses some. The sample holds approximately 220,000 clones, approximately 86% seen once. Sequenced sample: PBMCs or T cells enriched from blood (not recorded which). The receptors derive from a young woman who had been exposed to COVID-19.

The J gene is TRBJ1-1, the V gene TRBV18; 10 bases map to TRBD1. This CDR3 region has 16 residues. Germline V gives CDR1 KGHSH, CDR2 LQKENI. V lost 6 bases, J lost 0 bases, and 7 bases stayed unmatched. The CDR3 DNA reads TGTGCCAGCTCCCCTTCCGGGACAGGGGTGAACACTGAAGCTTTCTTT. Its protein product is CASSPSGTGVNTEAFF.

The genes are TRBV5-1 and TRBJ1-2; TRBD1 matches at 7 bases. The germline CDR1 and CDR2 sequences are SGHRS and YFSETQ. The CDR3 runs 15 residues. The V gene end was trimmed by 4 bases and the J gene end by 4 bases; junction bases not matched to a gene: 10. DNA of the CDR3: TGCGCCAGCAGCGATTCTCCTCCAGGGGGCTATGGCTACACCTTC. As protein: CASSDSPPGGYGYTF.

J is TRBJ2-7 and V is TRBV7-9, with 9 bases that match TRBD2. Looked up from germline, CDR1 is SEHNR and CDR2 is FQNEAQ (reference sequence). V was pared by 2 bases and J by 6 bases, with 20 bases of the junction left unmatched. The CDR3 length is 19 residues. CDR3 amino acids: CASSLPEVITVSSGVEQYF. CDR3 sequence (DNA): TGTGCCAGCAGCTTACCGGAGGTGATCACGGTATCTAGCGGGGTCGAGCAGTACTTC. The variable domain in full, completed from reference TRBV7-9 and TRBJ2-7, reads DTGVSQNPRHKITKRGQNVTFRCDPISEHNRLYWYRQTLGQGPEFLTYFQNEAQLEKSRLLSDRFSAERPKGSFSTLEIQRTEQGDSAMYLCASSLPEVITVSSGVEQYFGPGTRLTVT.

CDR3 region: CASSPSREEGGYTF. In nucleotides, the CDR3 is TGTGCCAGCTCACCATCTCGGGAGGAAGGAGGCTACACCTTC. The chain is built from TRBV18 and TRBJ1-2; D call uncertain. V was trimmed by 2 bases and J by 8 bases, leaving 15 bases between them. The germline CDR1 and CDR2 sequences are KGHSH and LQKENI. The CDR3 has 14 residues. The full variable domain, its missing parts supplied by reference TRBV18 and TRBJ1-2, is NAGVMQNPRHLVRRRGQEARLRCSPMKGHSHVYWYRQLPEEGLKFMVYLQKENIIDESGMPKERFSAEFPKEGPSILRIQQVVRGDSAAYFCASSPSREEGGYTFGSGTRLTVV.

This chain uses TRBV7-5 with TRBJ2-7; the table's D call, TRBD2, has no DNA check behind it. TRBV7-5 represents a pseudogene. CDR3 length: 13 amino acids. In nucleotides, the CDR3 is TGTGCCAGAAAGGCCGGGGGTTGGGACGAGCAGTACTTC. This encodes CARKAGGWDEQYF.

The chain combines TRBV5-5 with TRBJ2-7; TRBD1 matches at 10 bases. Trimming removed 4 bases from V and 2 bases from J; junction bases left unmatched: 6. Germline CDR1 SGHKS, CDR2 YYEKEE (reference sequence). This CDR3 spans 15 amino acids. CDR3 region: CASSLGTGETYEQYF. CDR3 DNA: TGTGCCAGCAGCCTCGGGACAGGGGAAACCTACGAGCAGTACTTC.

The genes are TRBV27 and TRBJ1-1, with D perhaps TRBD1 (6 bases). V was pared by 2 bases and J by 1 base, with 14 bases between. Germline V gene data show CDR1 as MNHEY and CDR2 as SMNVEV (reference sequence). This CDR3 is 16 amino acids long. Here the CDR3 DNA reads TGTGCCAGCAGTTTAAACGGACAGTACTCGAACACTGAAGCTTTCTTT. Translation: CASSLNGQYSNTEAFF.

V usage is TRBV9 and J usage is TRBJ2-5; 8 bases are shared with TRBD1. Germline values: CDR1 SGDLS, CDR2 YYNGEE. V shed 4 bases, J shed 2 bases, and the junction held 7 bases outside the gene matches. The CDR3 consists of 15 residues. As DNA, the CDR3 is TGTGCCAGCAGCCAGACAGGGGTAGAGCAAGAGACCCAGTACTTC. Amino acid sequence: CASSQTGVEQETQYF.

This clone has only a few counts. The chain joins TRBV6-6 to TRBJ2-7, with 12 bases aligning to TRBD2. Germline loops: CDR1 MNHNY, CDR2 SVGAGI (reference sequence). The V segment lost 3 bases and the J segment 7 bases; nucleotides outside the gene matches: 7. The CDR3 consists of 15 residues. CDR3 sequence reads: CASSYTSGGPGEQYF. CDR3 DNA sequence: TGTGCCAGCAGTTATACTAGCGGGGGGCCTGGGGAGCAGTACTTC.

The chain combines TRBV15 with TRBJ1-1; possible D gene TRBD1, 6 bases. V was shortened by 7 bases and J by 1 base, with 16 bases between the two germline ends. This CDR3 spans 15 amino acids. Germline CDR1 is LNHNV and CDR2 is YYDKDF (reference sequence). In DNA form, the CDR3 reads TGTGCCACCACTCCGGGGGGGGGCGGGAACACTGAAGCTTTCTTT. Translating it yields CATTPGGGGNTEAFF.

The CDR3 DNA is TGTGCCAGCAGCCAAGTTGGACAGAACTATGGCTACACCTTC. It specifies CASSQVGQNYGYTF. The V gene is TRBV4-2, the J gene TRBJ1-2, with TRBD1 as a possible D gene (6 bases). Germline loops: CDR1 LGHNA, CDR2 YNFKEQ. The length of the CDR3 is 14 residues. Trimming removed 1 base from V and 2 bases from J, with 8 bases in between.

The rearrangement joins TRBV19 to TRBJ1-5; D ambiguous. The CDR3 covers 12 residues. Germline-derived CDR1 and CDR2 are LNHDA and SQIVND (reference sequence). V was shortened by 3 bases and J by 4 bases, with 4 bases between the two germline ends. For the CDR3, the DNA is TGTGCCAGTAGTATCCTAAATCAGCCCCAGCATTTT. Translation: CASSILNQPQHF. The full variable domain, its missing parts supplied by reference TRBV19 and TRBJ1-5, is DGGITQSPKYLFRKEGQNVTLSCEQNLNHDAMYWYRQDPGQGLRLIYYSQIVNDFQKGDIAEGYSVSREKKESFPLTVTSAQKNPTAFYLCASSILNQPQHFGDGTRLSIL.

V is TRBV11-2 and J is TRBJ1-1; 7 bases fit TRBD1. The V segment lost 4 bases and the J segment 3 bases; nucleotides outside the gene matches: 5. The CDR3 consists of 14 residues. Germline values: CDR1 SGHAT, CDR2 FQNNGV. CDR3 region: CASSSRTGHTEAFF. CDR3 DNA sequence: TGTGCCAGCAGCTCACGGACAGGACACACTGAAGCTTTCTTT.

CDR3 amino acids: CAWSPYYPLSGANVLTF. CDR3 nucleotide sequence: TGTGCCTGGAGTCCCTATTACCCCCTCTCTGGGGCCAACGTCCTGACTTTC. The chain is built from TRBV30 and TRBJ2-6; D gene unclear. This CDR3 comprises 17 residues. V shed 2 bases and J shed 0 bases, with 14 bases lying between them. Germline V gene lookup returns CDR1 GTSNPN and CDR2 SVGIG (reference sequence).

CDR3 loop: CASSGGYSGNTIYF. The CDR3 bases are TGTGCCAGTAGCGGAGGTTACTCTGGAAACACCATATATTTT. The chain has TRBV19 and TRBJ1-3; D is uncertain. This CDR3 is 14 amino acids long. Germline V gives CDR1 LNHDA, CDR2 SQIVND (reference sequence). The V end was cut by 6 bases, the J end by 0 bases, with 9 bases between.

The chain recombines TRBV5-8 with TRBJ1-1; possible D gene TRBD1, 6 bases. Germline CDR1 reads SGHTS; CDR2 reads YDEGEE. The V gene lost 3 bases and the J gene lost 2 bases, with 11 bases spanning the gap. The CDR3 spans 14 residues. The CDR3 bases are TGTGCCAGCAGCTCCTACAGGGTTAACACTGAAGCTTTCTTT. It specifies CASSSYRVNTEAFF.

V usage is TRBV5-1 and J usage is TRBJ1-1; D is perhaps TRBD1 (5 bases). V lost 4 bases to trimming and J lost 11 bases, with 12 bases between them. Germline CDR1 is SGHRS and CDR2 is YFSETQ. The CDR3 length is 11 residues. The CDR3 is CASSAGPAAFF. CDR3 nucleotides: TGCGCCAGCAGCGCGGGACCAGCGGCTTTCTTT.

V gene TRBV4-2 combines with J gene TRBJ2-7, with 10 bases identical to TRBD1. The V gene end was trimmed by 6 bases and the J gene end by 7 bases; junction bases not matched to a gene: 6. Germline CDR1 is LGHNA and CDR2 is YNFKEQ. This CDR3 contains 13 residues. CDR3 protein: CASRRQGAGEQYF. CDR3 nucleotide sequence: TGTGCCAGCAGGAGACAGGGGGCTGGGGAGCAGTACTTC.

This clone came up a few times. This chain connects TRBV7-2 to TRBJ2-7; 9 bases align to TRBD1. The V and J ends lost 6 bases and 0 bases, in that order; junction bases with no gene match: 9. The CDR3 runs 16 residues. CDR1 is SGHTA and CDR2 is FQGNSA in the germline V gene. CDR3 amino acids: CASSLYGTGNSYEQYF. For the CDR3, the DNA is TGTGCCAGCAGTTTATATGGGACAGGGAACTCCTACGAGCAGTACTTC.

V gene TRBV5-6 combines with J gene TRBJ2-3; D is unresolved. The CDR3 covers 15 residues. In germline, CDR1 is SGHDT, CDR2 YYEEEE. V lost 0 bases and J 2 bases, leaving 10 bases between the germline ends. The CDR3 DNA follows: TGTGCCAGCAGCTTGGTCGGCGGCCCCACAGATACGCAGTATTTT. It translates to CASSLVGGPTDTQYF.